The clone carrying this T cell receptor (beta chain) was detected only a few times. The antigen is unknown. This specimen comes from a study of T-cell memory formation after mild COVID-19. TCRdb fed the 5' RACE reads into MiXCR, producing one record per CDR3 protein. The profile shows 300,000 to 350,000 distinct CDR3 sequences, 14% of them singletons. After removal of 6 bases from V and 6 bases from J, the junction contained 10 bases not matched to a gene. Germline V gene lookup returns CDR1 LGHNT and CDR2 FRNRAP. The CDR3 length is 14 residues. Study results and caveats: A balance of CD4 and CD8 characterized clones contracting day 15 to 85, whereas later expanders leaned CD4+. Prior to infection, memory already included some responding clones, suggesting cross-reactive memory joined. CD4+ contracting clones were mainly CM and EM; CD8+ ones, EMRA.

This clonotype was obtained from a man between 18 and 29 years old who had mild COVID-19 (a few samples of this study predate the infection). Cell type and time point are not known. Sequencing input: PBMCs or a T cell subset sorted from them (not recorded which). V and J are TRBV12-5 and TRBJ2-7; 8 bases fit TRBD1. The CDR3 region is CASGWTGKLCEQYV. The CDR3 nucleotides are TGTGCTAGTGGGTGGACAGGGAAGTTGTGCGAGCAGTACGTC.